The clone carrying this T cell receptor (beta chain) appeared a single time. Antigen unknown. This sample stems from a study of cytomegalovirus exposure and HLA in healthy donors. Overall study: Researchers previously reported finding 117 million unique TCR beta sequences from 150 million to 200 million T cells. Study conclusions and caveats: Under in vitro conditions, three CMV-associated chains were confirmed as specific for CMV antigens. A later analysis associated 15,000 or so TCR beta sequences with HLA alleles at a 0.05 false discovery rate.

The PCR used 60 Vbeta and 13 Jbeta primers. Here immunoSEQ multiplex PCR was the method, and the copy in TCRdb shows in-frame clones only, minus some. The sample contains approximately 40,000 clones, 80% to 90% of which appear only once. Germline CDR1 reads MRHNA; CDR2 reads SNTAGT. This CDR3 is 11 amino acids long. Trimming took 10 bases from V and 6 from J; bases not matched to a gene: 4. The receptor was isolated from a woman aged 40-49 years in good health and CMV-seropositive. The chain is built from TRBV6-4 and TRBJ1-2; 8 positions agree with TRBD1. Sequenced material: PBMCs. The CDR3 is CATPTGDGYTF. CDR3 nucleotide sequence: TGTGCCACCCCGACAGGGGATGGCTACACCTTC.